The present entry profiles one TCR beta chain with its context. The sample is drawn from a study of blood T cell repertoires in COVID-19. The CDR3 runs 13 residues. CDR1 LGHDT and CDR2 YNNKEL come from the germline V gene (reference sequence). V gave up 3 bases and J gave up 2 bases, with 7 bases separating them. In the source study's methods: Amplification with reference gene primers provided the estimates of nucleated cell counts. TCRdb keeps only in-frame clones here, not all; method: immunoSEQ multiplex PCR. The V and J calls and clone size were taken over from that table, and D and trimming were inferred from the DNA. The sample has about 56,000 clones, 84% seen once; the top ten hold 10% to 15%.

What was sequenced was peripheral blood. The chain recombines TRBV3-1 (or the pseudogene TRBV3-2) with TRBJ1-2; no firm D call. The TCR comes from a woman of 80 years or more with acute or convalescent COVID-19. The CDR3 loop reads CASSQATNYGYTF. The CDR3 DNA is TGTGCCAGCAGCCAGGCAACCAACTATGGCTACACCTTC.